The 30 T cell receptor beta chains below come from one sample, sequenced in a study of blood T cell repertoires in COVID-19. Generated by immunoSEQ multiplex PCR, the TCRdb table keeps only in-frame clones and is missing some. Of 98,000 or so clones detected, approximately 88% appear once; the ten largest clones hold 2.4%. Sequences were obtained from peripheral blood. The origin of the receptors is a human donor in a cohort sampled during active COVID-19.

In this sample, this clone turned up once. The rearrangement joins TRBV15 to TRBJ2-7; the D gene is possibly TRBD2 (6 bases). V gave up 2 bases and J gave up 0 bases, with 14 bases separating them. CDR3 length: 16 residues. Per the germline V gene, CDR1 is LNHNV and CDR2 is YYDKDF (reference sequence). CDR3 amino acids: CATSRTLGGSSYEQYF. In nucleotides, the CDR3 is TGTGCCACCAGCAGAACCTTGGGGGGAAGCTCCTACGAGCAGTACTTC.

The chain links TRBV7-9 to TRBJ2-7; D may be TRBD1 (6 bases). The CDR3 loop spans 13 amino acids. Trimming cost V 3 bases and J 5 bases, with 11 bases left between them. Germline assignment: CDR1 SEHNR and CDR2 FQNEAQ (reference sequence). The CDR3 sequence: CASSFQGIDEQYF. In DNA form, the CDR3 reads TGTGCCAGCAGCTTCCAGGGGATCGACGAGCAGTACTTC.

CDR3 in DNA: TGTGCCCGACCAAACTCGGGACTAGCGGGGGGAGGAGATACGCAGTATTTT. Protein sequence: CARPNSGLAGGGDTQYF. This chain links TRBV11-3 with TRBJ2-3; TRBD2 matches at 15 bases. The CDR3 is 17 residues long. Germline V lookup: CDR1 SGHNT, CDR2 YENEEA. V lost 11 bases to trimming and J lost 5 bases; unmatched junction nucleotides: 14.

V usage is TRBV6-6 and J usage is TRBJ2-7; tentatively, D is TRBD2 (6 bases). Deletions cut 4 bases from V and 3 bases from J, with 16 bases between. This CDR3 comprises 15 residues. Germline V gives CDR1 MNHNY, CDR2 SVGAGI (reference sequence). CDR3 DNA sequence: TGTGCCAGCAGTTCCGAACGACTAGGATTCTACGAGCAGTACTTC. It encodes CASSSERLGFYEQYF.

The V call is TRBV6-6, the J call TRBJ2-2, with 8 bases matching TRBD1. The ends lost 6 bases at V and 4 bases at J; junction bases unmatched: 7. CDR3 length: 15 residues. CDR1 and CDR2 from the germline V gene are MNHNY and SVGAGI (reference sequence). CDR3 loop: CASRSDREVTGELFF. CDR3 in DNA: TGTGCCAGCAGGTCGGACAGGGAGGTCACCGGGGAGCTGTTTTTT.

The CDR3 protein is CASSGLAGGTTGELFF. CDR3 sequence (DNA): TGTGCCAGCAGTGGACTAGCGGGAGGTACCACCGGGGAGCTGTTTTTT. The chain combines TRBV2 with TRBJ2-2, with 13 bases identical to TRBD2. The CDR3 totals 16 residues. Germline V gene lookup returns CDR1 SNHLY and CDR2 FYNNEI. With 4 bases clipped from V and 4 bases from J, the junction kept 3 bases outside the gene matches.

This chain joins TRBV7-6 and TRBJ2-3; TRBD2 matches 10 bases. Germline V gene sequence: CDR1 SGHVS, CDR2 FNYEAQ. J gave up 2 bases and V 1 base, and 6 bases lay outside the gene matches. This CDR3 is 17 amino acids long. CDR3 coding DNA: TGTGCCAGCAGCTTAGTCACTAGCGGGGACTACACAGATACGCAGTATTTT. As protein: CASSLVTSGDYTDTQYF.

V and J are TRBV18 and TRBJ1-2; 7 bases align to TRBD1. The CDR3 loop spans 14 amino acids. J gave up 1 base and V 4 bases, and 3 bases lay outside the gene matches. Germline lookup yields CDR1 KGHSH and CDR2 LQKENI. As DNA, the CDR3 is TGTGCCAGCTCACAGGGACAGTTTAACTATGGCTACACCTTC. It specifies CASSQGQFNYGYTF. Full variable domain (outside the CDR3, taken from reference TRBV18 and TRBJ1-2): NAGVMQNPRHLVRRRGQEARLRCSPMKGHSHVYWYRQLPEEGLKFMVYLQKENIIDESGMPKERFSAEFPKEGPSILRIQQVVRGDSAAYFCASSQGQFNYGYTFGSGTRLTVV.

The genes are TRBV4-2 and TRBJ2-5, with 8 bases lining up with TRBD2. Trimming cost V 0 bases and J 3 bases; bases outside gene matches: 3. The germline CDR1 and CDR2 sequences are LGHNA and YNFKEQ. CDR3 size: 15 residues. CDR3 region: CASSQETSAEETQYF. The CDR3 DNA follows: TGTGCCAGCAGCCAAGAGACTAGCGCGGAAGAGACCCAGTACTTC.

The chain combines TRBV7-2 with TRBJ1-2; 9 bases line up with TRBD1. Germline values: CDR1 SGHTA, CDR2 FQGNSA. CDR3 length: 13 amino acids. The V segment lost 5 bases and the J segment 4 bases; nucleotides outside the gene matches: 2. The CDR3 reads CASSRDRAYGYTF. CDR3 in DNA: TGTGCCAGCAGCAGGGACAGGGCCTATGGCTACACCTTC.

V usage is TRBV3-1 (or the pseudogene TRBV3-2) and J usage is TRBJ2-3; D possibly corresponds to TRBD2 (5 bases). Germline loops: CDR1 LGHDT, CDR2 YNNKEL (reference sequence). Trimming shortened V by 2 bases and J by 6 bases, and 6 bases separated the two germline ends. The CDR3 covers 12 residues. The CDR3 coding sequence is TGTGCCAGCAGCCAACCGGGGGATACGCAGTATTTT. Amino acids: CASSQPGDTQYF.

The chain links TRBV14 to TRBJ1-2, with D maybe TRBD1 (5 bases). The germline CDR1 and CDR2 sequences are SGHDN and FVKESK. The V end lost 2 bases, the J end lost 4 bases, and 14 bases lay between the germline ends. The CDR3 loop spans 15 amino acids. CDR3 residues: CASSQRGGGPYGYTF. CDR3 DNA: TGTGCCAGCAGCCAACGTGGGGGGGGACCCTATGGCTACACCTTC.

The chain is built from TRBV6-5 and TRBJ1-1; TRBD1 aligns across 7 bases. Germline V lookup: CDR1 MNHEY, CDR2 SVGAGI. The CDR3 has 15 residues. The trim removed 4 bases at V and 1 base at J, leaving 6 bases unmatched. CDR3 bases: TGTGCCAGCAGTTTACAGGGGTTTGGGAACACTGAAGCTTTCTTT. This translates into CASSLQGFGNTEAFF.

The gene calls are TRBV28 and TRBJ2-7, with 7 bases fitting TRBD2. Germline V gene lookup returns CDR1 MDHEN and CDR2 SYDVKM. The V gene end was trimmed by 5 bases and the J gene end by 6 bases; junction bases not matched to a gene: 10. The CDR3 consists of 14 residues. The chain's CDR3 is CASSGRAPPLEQYF. CDR3 coding DNA: TGTGCCAGCAGTGGGAGGGCACCTCCCCTCGAGCAGTACTTC.

V is TRBV7-8 and J is TRBJ2-7, with TRBD2 matching 12 bases. In germline, CDR1 is SGHVS, CDR2 FQNEAQ. The CDR3 runs to 15 residues. V gave up 3 bases and J gave up 4 bases; unmatched junction bases: 4. CDR3 bases: TGTGCCAGCAGCTTCTCACTAGCGGGGGGATACGAGCAGTACTTC. Translation gives CASSFSLAGGYEQYF.

Note on this clone: Within the sample, other DNA sequences also encode this same CDR3. The chain links TRBV6-5 to TRBJ1-5; TRBD1 agrees at 7 bases. Trimming took 6 bases from V and 4 from J; bases not matched to a gene: 6. The germline V gene has CDR1 MNHEY and CDR2 SVGAGI. The CDR3 runs to 14 residues. CDR3 sequence: CASRRQGSNQPQHF. CDR3 in DNA: TGTGCCAGCAGAAGACAGGGAAGTAATCAGCCCCAGCATTTT.

The chain recombines TRBV27 with TRBJ2-1, with 12 bases lining up with TRBD2. Germline trimming cut 3 bases from V and 7 bases from J; bases unmatched to any gene: 4. The CDR3 loop spans 15 amino acids. Germline V gene lookup returns CDR1 MNHEY and CDR2 SMNVEV (reference sequence). CDR3 protein: CASSLQTSGRNEQFF. The CDR3 region has the DNA TGTGCCAGCAGTTTGCAGACTAGCGGGAGAAATGAGCAGTTCTTC.

This sequence joins TRBV7-9 and TRBJ1-4; D remains ambiguous. V was trimmed by 4 bases and J by 1 base, leaving 10 bases between them. The CDR3 sequence is 15 residues long. Germline CDR1 is SEHNR and CDR2 is FQNEAQ (reference sequence). CDR3 protein: CASSSNRETNEKLFF. The CDR3 DNA follows: TGTGCCAGCAGCTCCAACAGAGAAACTAATGAAAAACTGTTTTTT.

The chain recombines TRBV6-5 with TRBJ2-7; possible D gene TRBD1, 6 bases. The germline CDR1 and CDR2 sequences are MNHEY and SVGAGI. The ends were cut back, 2 bases at V and 1 base at J, with 9 bases in the middle. The CDR3 has 14 residues. CDR3 protein: CASSYAQGSYEQYF. The DNA for the CDR3 is TGTGCCAGCAGTTACGCGCAGGGGTCCTACGAGCAGTACTTC.

This sequence joins TRBV19 and TRBJ1-1, with 7 bases that match TRBD1. The CDR3 sequence is 15 residues long. V gave up 5 bases and J gave up 0 bases; unmatched junction bases: 6. The germline V gene encodes CDR1 LNHDA and CDR2 SQIVND (reference sequence). CDR3 sequence: CASSSPGQLNTEAFF. CDR3 sequence (DNA): TGTGCCAGTAGTTCCCCGGGACAGTTGAACACTGAAGCTTTCTTT.

The gene calls are TRBV9 and TRBJ2-5, with D maybe TRBD1 (6 bases). The CDR3 sequence is 17 residues long. In germline, CDR1 is SGDLS, CDR2 YYNGEE. Trimming removed 4 bases from V and 2 bases from J, with 21 bases in between. The CDR3, as DNA: TGTGCCAGCAGCCCCCGCCCAGGGGAGTTGTCGCAAGAGACCCAGTACTTC. Translated: CASSPRPGELSQETQYF. Full variable domain (rest looked up from reference TRBV9 and TRBJ2-5): DSGVTQTPKHLITATGQRVTLRCSPRSGDLSVYWYQQSLDQGLQFLIQYYNGEERAKGNILERFSAQQFPDLHSELNLSSLELGDSALYFCASSPRPGELSQETQYFGPGTRLLVL.

The chain couples TRBV19 to TRBJ1-5; no reliable D call. Germline V gene data show CDR1 as LNHDA and CDR2 as SQIVND (reference sequence). The V end was cut by 6 bases, the J end by 0 bases, with 15 bases between. The CDR3 is made up of 16 amino acids. CDR3 residues: CASSIPGDNSNQPQHF. As DNA, the CDR3 is TGTGCCAGTAGCATCCCCGGGGATAATAGCAATCAGCCCCAGCATTTT.

The chain employs TRBV7-8 and TRBJ2-7; D perhaps matches TRBD2 (6 bases). Trimming took 4 bases from V and 1 from J, leaving 11 bases between them. The CDR3 runs to 14 residues. CDR1 is SGHVS and CDR2 is FQNEAQ in the germline V gene. The CDR3 protein is CASSSGGTSYEQYF. The CDR3 DNA sequence: TGTGCCAGCAGCTCCGGAGGGACGTCCTACGAGCAGTACTTC.

The V and J genes are TRBV5-5 and TRBJ1-2; no firm D call. Germline lookup yields CDR1 SGHKS and CDR2 YYEKEE (reference sequence). CDR3 length equals 15 residues. The V end was cut by 2 bases, the J end by 8 bases, with 19 bases between. The CDR3 DNA sequence: TGTGCCAGCAGCTTATCCCTGACACTGGCGAGCGGCTACACCTTC. Its protein is CASSLSLTLASGYTF.

Comments on this clone: At one end the junction does not follow the germline gene, possibly because of a read error. This chain joins TRBV9 and TRBJ2-1; the match to TRBD1 covers 9 bases. From germline, CDR1 is SGDLS and CDR2 YYNGEE. The CDR3 totals 14 residues. The CDR3 sequence is CPPSGQGYYNEQFF. CDR3 nucleotides: TGCCCCCCGAGTGGACAGGGGTACTACAATGAGCAGTTCTTC. The variable domain in full, completed from reference TRBV9 and TRBJ2-1, reads DSGVTQTPKHLITATGQRVTLRCSPRSGDLSVYWYQQSLDQGLQFLIQYYNGEERAKGNILERFSAQQFPDLHSELNLSSLELGDSALYFCPPSGQGYYNEQFFGPGTRLTVL.

The DNA for the CDR3 is TGTGCCAGCAGCCCCGGACTAGCGGAAGAGACCCAGTACTTC. Amino acids: CASSPGLAEETQYF. The gene calls are TRBV28 and TRBJ2-5, with 10 positions matching TRBD2. The CDR3 spans 14 residues. The V gene's germline CDR1 is MDHEN and CDR2 SYDVKM. J lost 3 bases, V lost 6 bases, and 4 bases had no gene match.

The V gene is TRBV4-2, the J gene TRBJ2-3; 7 bases agree with TRBD2. The CDR3 contains 15 residues. Germline assignment: CDR1 LGHNA and CDR2 YNFKEQ. V trimming: 0 bases; J trimming: 6 bases; junction bases outside the gene matches: 6. CDR3: CASSQDTSVRDTQYF. CDR3 sequence (DNA): TGTGCCAGCAGCCAAGATACTAGCGTACGGGATACGCAGTATTTT.

This chain connects TRBV27 to TRBJ1-2; perhaps TRBD1 as D (5 bases). V lost 0 bases to trimming and J lost 2 bases, with 10 bases between them. Germline V lookup: CDR1 MNHEY, CDR2 SMNVEV (reference sequence). CDR3 length: 15 amino acids. CDR3 sequence (DNA): TGTGCCAGCAGTTTATCGGCAGGGTTAAACTATGGCTACACCTTC. It specifies CASSLSAGLNYGYTF.

The chain has TRBV5-1 and TRBJ2-7; tentatively, D is TRBD2 (5 bases). V was clipped by 4 bases and J by 4 bases, with 15 bases between them. CDR3 size: 14 residues. Germline V gene data show CDR1 as SGHRS and CDR2 as YFSETQ. As DNA, the CDR3 is TGCGCCAGCAGCCCGGACGGGATTAGGTACGAGCAGTACTTC. This encodes CASSPDGIRYEQYF.

This clone came up once. The V call is TRBV12-3 or TRBV12-4, the J call TRBJ2-3; 9 bases map to TRBD1. V lost 7 bases and J lost 6; bases outside the gene matches: 2. The CDR3 contains 12 residues. The CDR3 nucleotides read TGTGCCAGCAAAGGACAGGGGGATACGCAGTATTTT. Translating it yields CASKGQGDTQYF.